Given below is one TCR beta chain in context. No antigen is known for it. These data are taken from a study of Ad26.COV2.S vaccination and SARS-CoV-2 variants. Sequenced by immunoSEQ multiplex PCR; TCRdb stores in-frame clones only, minus some. The sample includes a few hundred thousand clones, around 87% of them seen just once. Broader study findings: Reported post-vaccination CD8+ and CD4+ T cell responses to spike showed substantial breadth.

Noted treatment: over 15 received Ad26.COV2.S at low or high dose, single or two shots; a few received placebo; per-sample allocation not given. Sampling took place 63 days after the first vaccine or placebo injection. The CDR3 has 15 amino acids. With V trimmed by 4 bases and J by 7 bases, 8 bases remained unmatched. In germline, CDR1 is SGHNT, CDR2 YYREEE (reference sequence). The starting material was peripheral blood, obtained in a trial of Ad26.COV2.S vaccine versus placebo. The clonotype was recovered from a person aged 18-60 years who received the Ad26.COV2.S COVID-19 vaccine or a placebo. The chain carries TRBV5-4 and TRBJ1-6, with 7 positions matching TRBD1. The CDR3 DNA follows: TGTGCCAGCAGCACGGGACAGACACTAAATTCACCCCTCCACTTT. This encodes CASSTGQTLNSPLHF. The whole variable domain, filled in from reference TRBV5-4 and TRBJ1-6, reads ETGVTQSPTHLIKTRGQQVTLRCSSQSGHNTVSWYQQALGQGPQFIFQYYREEENGRGNFPPRFSGLQFPNYSSELNVNALELDDSALYLCASSTGQTLNSPLHFGNGTRLTVT.